This TCR beta chain emerged from a study of cytomegalovirus exposure and HLA in healthy donors. Findings and limits, study-wide: Cytomegalovirus association was assigned to around 150 TCR beta chains. An analysis was carried out at a later point. It showed that HLA-associated TCR beta chains were more clonally expanded than equally common non-associated chains.

On this clone itself: The antigen is undetermined.

The PCR ran on 60 Vbeta and 13 Jbeta primers. Repertoires were generated with immunoSEQ multiplex PCR, while TCRdb's copy carries only in-frame clones and drops some. The data show roughly 130,000 clones, with 80% seen just once and under 3.5% held by the top ten. After removal of 5 bases from V and 0 bases from J, the junction contained 7 bases not matched to a gene. The germline V gene has CDR1 MNHEY and CDR2 SMNVEV (reference sequence). The CDR3 covers 17 residues. The V call is TRBV27, the J call TRBJ2-7, with 13 bases matching TRBD2. The sequencing sample was made of PBMCs. The source is a male donor in good health and CMV-seronegative. The CDR3 protein is CASSRRTSGRASYEQYF. For the CDR3, the DNA is TGTGCCAGCAGTCGACGAACTAGCGGGAGGGCCTCCTACGAGCAGTACTTC.